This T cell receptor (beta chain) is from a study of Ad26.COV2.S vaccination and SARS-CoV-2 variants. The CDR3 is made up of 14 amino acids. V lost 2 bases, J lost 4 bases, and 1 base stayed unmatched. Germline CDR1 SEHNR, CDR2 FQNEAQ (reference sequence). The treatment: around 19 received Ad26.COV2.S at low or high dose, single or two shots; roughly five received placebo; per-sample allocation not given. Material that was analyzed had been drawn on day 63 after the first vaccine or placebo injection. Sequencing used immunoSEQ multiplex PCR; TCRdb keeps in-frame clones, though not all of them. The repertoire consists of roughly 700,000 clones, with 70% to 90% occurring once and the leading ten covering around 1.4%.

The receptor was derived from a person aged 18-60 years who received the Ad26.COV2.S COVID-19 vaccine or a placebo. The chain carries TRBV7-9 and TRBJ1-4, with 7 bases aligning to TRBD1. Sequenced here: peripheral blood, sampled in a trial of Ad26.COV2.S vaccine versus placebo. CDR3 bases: TGTGCCAGCAGCTTAAGGGACAGTAATGAAAAACTGTTTTTT. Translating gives CASSLRDSNEKLFF. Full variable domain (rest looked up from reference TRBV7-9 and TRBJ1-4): DTGVSQNPRHKITKRGQNVTFRCDPISEHNRLYWYRQTLGQGPEFLTYFQNEAQLEKSRLLSDRFSAERPKGSFSTLEIQRTEQGDSAMYLCASSLRDSNEKLFFGSGTQLSVL.